Presented here are 32 T cell receptor beta chains from one specimen sequenced in a study of T cell changes during pregnancy in multiple sclerosis. Here immunoSEQ multiplex PCR was the method, and the copy in TCRdb shows in-frame clones only, minus some. The repertoire has about 73,000 clones, 85% to 95% of them found once; the top ten carry over 2.5%. Sequencing was performed on peripheral blood, taken in the third trimester of pregnancy. The receptors stem from a female donor in good health, enrolled as a control in a pregnancy study.

The chain carries TRBV15 and TRBJ1-1; weak D call: TRBD1 (5 bases). Germline V gene lookup returns CDR1 LNHNV and CDR2 YYDKDF (reference sequence). V was cut by 3 bases and J by 3 bases, with 11 bases left in between. The CDR3 length is 14 residues. The CDR3: CATSSSGRDTEAFF. CDR3 bases: TGTGCCACCAGCAGCTCAGGGAGGGACACTGAAGCTTTCTTT.

The genes are TRBV28 and TRBJ2-3; TRBD2 might be the D (5 bases). Germline CDR1 is MDHEN and CDR2 is SYDVKM. Deletions cut 5 bases from V and 0 bases from J, with 9 bases between. This CDR3 is built from 14 residues. The CDR3 DNA reads as TGTGCCAGCAGTGGCGGCGGGAGCACAGATACGCAGTATTTT. Translation gives CASSGGGSTDTQYF.

The rearrangement uses TRBV14 and TRBJ1-5; D gene unclear. The germline CDR1 and CDR2 sequences are SGHDN and FVKESK. With 3 bases removed from V and 0 bases from J, the gap between germline ends came to 3 bases. This CDR3 region has 13 residues. CDR3 coding DNA: TGTGCCAGCAGCCAGTATAGCAATCAGCCCCAGCATTTT. It translates to CASSQYSNQPQHF. Complete variable domain (other parts from reference TRBV14 and TRBJ1-5): EAGVTQFPSHSVIEKGQTVTLRCDPISGHDNLYWYRRVMGKEIKFLLHFVKESKQDESGMPNNRFLAERTGGTYSTLKVQPAELEDSGVYFCASSQYSNQPQHFGDGTRLSIL.

The chain has TRBV6-1 and TRBJ1-5; a weak D match, TRBD1 (6 bases). Germline V gives CDR1 MNHNS, CDR2 SASEGT. Trimming left V 1 base short and J 0 bases short, with 10 bases between. This CDR3 comprises 16 residues. As DNA, the CDR3 is TGTGCCAGCAGTGAAGTACAGGGCTATAGCAATCAGCCCCAGCATTTT. Amino acid sequence: CASSEVQGYSNQPQHF.

The V gene is TRBV7-9, the J gene TRBJ2-7; tentatively, D is TRBD1 (8 bases). CDR3 length equals 13 residues. The V end was cut by 3 bases, the J end by 6 bases, with 12 bases between. The germline V gene has CDR1 SEHNR and CDR2 FQNEAQ (reference sequence). CDR3 in DNA: TGTGCCAGCAGCTTGACAGGGGAGGGCGAGCAGTACTTC. Translating it yields CASSLTGEGEQYF.

The rearrangement uses TRBV28 and TRBJ2-1; perhaps TRBD1 as D (6 bases). The length of the CDR3 is 12 residues. V lost 2 bases, J lost 10 bases, and 9 bases lay in between. Looked up from germline, CDR1 is MDHEN and CDR2 is SYDVKM. CDR3 in amino acids: CASSLRTAEQFF. CDR3 sequence (DNA): TGTGCCAGCAGTTTAAGGACAGCAGAGCAGTTCTTC.

This chain connects TRBV9 to TRBJ2-3, with 8 bases fitting TRBD2. Germline V gene lookup returns CDR1 SGDLS and CDR2 YYNGEE. Germline trimming cut 0 bases from V and 0 bases from J; bases unmatched to any gene: 6. The CDR3 is made up of 17 amino acids. The CDR3, as DNA: TGTGCCAGCAGCGTAGTAACGGGGGGGCGGAGCACAGATACGCAGTATTTT. Translated: CASSVVTGGRSTDTQYF. The entire variable domain, with the rest obtained from reference TRBV9 and TRBJ2-3, is as follows: DSGVTQTPKHLITATGQRVTLRCSPRSGDLSVYWYQQSLDQGLQFLIQYYNGEERAKGNILERFSAQQFPDLHSELNLSSLELGDSALYFCASSVVTGGRSTDTQYFGPGTRLTVL.

The chain combines TRBV6-1 with TRBJ2-1, with D possibly being TRBD1 (5 bases). Per the germline V gene, CDR1 is MNHNS and CDR2 is SASEGT. The CDR3 sequence is 15 residues long. Trimming left V 3 bases short and J 6 bases short, with 15 bases between. This CDR3 is CASSDARAVSNEQFF. In nucleotides, the CDR3 is TGTGCCAGCAGTGATGCCAGGGCGGTAAGCAATGAGCAGTTCTTC.

J is TRBJ1-1 and V is TRBV6-6; D not resolved. The CDR3 covers 15 residues. Trimming removed 8 bases at V and 4 bases at J, with 20 bases between. Germline V gives CDR1 MNHNY, CDR2 SVGAGI (reference sequence). The CDR3 is CASGRTGIGGTEAFF. The CDR3 DNA reads as TGTGCCAGCGGGAGAACGGGTATTGGTGGCACTGAAGCTTTCTTT.

The rearrangement uses TRBV18 and TRBJ1-3, with a tentative D call TRBD1 (5 bases). The CDR3 consists of 14 residues. The germline V gene encodes CDR1 KGHSH and CDR2 LQKENI. V dropped 3 bases and J dropped 3 bases, with 9 bases sitting between them. CDR3 sequence (DNA): TGTGCCAGCTCACCGGGGGGAAATGGAAACACCATATATTTT. As protein: CASSPGGNGNTIYF. The full variable domain, its missing parts supplied by reference TRBV18 and TRBJ1-3, is NAGVMQNPRHLVRRRGQEARLRCSPMKGHSHVYWYRQLPEEGLKFMVYLQKENIIDESGMPKERFSAEFPKEGPSILRIQQVVRGDSAAYFCASSPGGNGNTIYFGEGSWLTVV.

There are a few counts of this clone. This chain uses TRBV7-9 with TRBJ2-7; tentatively, D is TRBD1 (5 bases). The CDR3 length is 12 residues. V lost 1 base to trimming and J lost 7 bases, with 8 bases between them. Germline V CDR1 and CDR2: SEHNR, FQNEAQ (reference sequence). The CDR3 sequence: CASSLDRTEQYF. The CDR3 bases are TGTGCCAGCAGCTTAGACAGGACAGAGCAGTACTTC.

The chain carries TRBV28 and TRBJ1-2, with a possible D match to TRBD1 (6 bases). The V gene lost 1 base and the J gene lost 8 bases, with 14 bases spanning the gap. From germline, CDR1 is MDHEN and CDR2 SYDVKM. The CDR3 is 14 amino acids. CDR3 DNA: TGTGCCAGCAGTTTATACAGGGCAGGGGACGGCTACACCTTC. Translated: CASSLYRAGDGYTF.

This clone has just one count. This sequence joins TRBV4-1 and TRBJ1-4; 10 positions match TRBD1. From germline, CDR1 is MGHRA and CDR2 YSYEKL. V gave up 4 bases and J gave up 8 bases; unmatched junction bases: 10. This CDR3 region has 16 residues. CDR3 DNA: TGCGCCAGCAGCCGATCCCCCGGGACAGGGGACGAAAAACTGTTTTTT. Its protein is CASSRSPGTGDEKLFF.

This chain links TRBV28 with TRBJ2-7; 14 bases map to TRBD2. Germline V lookup: CDR1 MDHEN, CDR2 SYDVKM. J gave up 8 bases and V 4 bases, and 7 bases lay outside the gene matches. CDR3 length: 15 residues. The CDR3: CASSWGLAGEGKQYF. The CDR3 DNA reads TGTGCCAGCAGTTGGGGACTAGCGGGAGAGGGAAAGCAGTACTTC.

The chain joins TRBV18 to TRBJ2-7; 7 bases are shared with TRBD2. This CDR3 is 16 amino acids long. Germline trimming cut 0 bases from V and 4 bases from J; bases unmatched to any gene: 9. CDR1 and CDR2 (germline): KGHSH, LQKENI. In nucleotides, the CDR3 is TGTGCCAGCTCACCACCATTCGGGGACGGGGGGTACGAGCAGTACTTC. It specifies CASSPPFGDGGYEQYF. The whole variable domain, filled in from reference TRBV18 and TRBJ2-7, reads NAGVMQNPRHLVRRRGQEARLRCSPMKGHSHVYWYRQLPEEGLKFMVYLQKENIIDESGMPKERFSAEFPKEGPSILRIQQVVRGDSAAYFCASSPPFGDGGYEQYFGPGTRLTVT.

The CDR3 sequence is CASSLLAGSTDTQYF. The CDR3 DNA reads as TGTGCCAGCAGTTTGCTAGCGGGTAGCACAGATACGCAGTATTTT. The J gene is TRBJ2-3, the V gene TRBV28, with 8 nucleotides matching TRBD2. This CDR3 comprises 15 residues. Germline V CDR1 and CDR2: MDHEN, SYDVKM. The V segment lost 3 bases and the J segment 0 bases; nucleotides outside the gene matches: 2.

CDR3 loop: CASSFDRAYEQYF. DNA for the CDR3: TGTGCCAGCAGCTTTGACAGGGCCTACGAGCAGTACTTC. This chain connects TRBV7-9 to TRBJ2-7; the match to TRBD1 covers 7 bases. The CDR3 has 13 residues. Germline CDR1 is SEHNR and CDR2 is FQNEAQ (reference sequence). V dropped 3 bases and J dropped 2; count of bases not matched to a gene: 1.

This sequence joins TRBV5-6 and TRBJ1-3; weak D call: TRBD1 (5 bases). From germline, CDR1 is SGHDT and CDR2 YYEEEE. CDR3 length: 17 amino acids. Trimming cost V 3 bases and J 0 bases, with 16 bases left between them. The DNA of the CDR3 is TGTGCCAGCAGCTGGGGCGGGACTGGGAACTCTGGAAACACCATATATTTT. Its protein is CASSWGGTGNSGNTIYF.

The CDR3 sequence is CASSSGQGARYGYTF. In DNA form, the CDR3 reads TGTGCCAGCAGTTCGGGACAGGGGGCGCGTTATGGCTACACCTTC. The rearrangement links TRBV28 to TRBJ1-2; the match to TRBD1 covers 12 bases. This CDR3 contains 15 residues. Germline V gene data show CDR1 as MDHEN and CDR2 as SYDVKM. J was trimmed by 5 bases and V by 4 bases; bases with no gene match: 5.

Comments on this clone: Other nucleotide sequences from this sample produce the same CDR3. The CDR3 is CASSAGTSDTDTQYF. CDR3 bases: TGTGCCAGCAGTGCTGGGACTAGCGATACAGATACGCAGTATTTT. The chain carries TRBV27 and TRBJ2-3, with 10 bases identical to TRBD2. CDR3 length equals 15 residues. Trimming cost V 5 bases and J 3 bases; bases outside gene matches: 5. Germline CDR1 MNHEY, CDR2 SMNVEV (reference sequence).

The chain employs TRBV6-1 and TRBJ2-7; maybe TRBD1 (6 bases). CDR1 and CDR2 (germline): MNHNS, SASEGT. This CDR3 has 14 residues. V lost 7 bases and J 2 bases, leaving 15 bases between the germline ends. Written as DNA, the CDR3 is TGTGCCAGCACCCCGACAGGACCAACCTACGAGCAGTACTTC. Protein: CASTPTGPTYEQYF.

The chain uses TRBV27 and TRBJ1-5, with D possibly being TRBD1 (6 bases). CDR3 length equals 16 residues. Germline lookup yields CDR1 MNHEY and CDR2 SMNVEV (reference sequence). V was shortened by 7 bases and J by 4 bases, with 20 bases between the two germline ends. CDR3 sequence: CASTPVAGANNQPQHF. The CDR3 DNA sequence: TGTGCCAGCACCCCTGTGGCAGGGGCCAATAATCAGCCCCAGCATTTT.

The chain employs TRBV7-2 and TRBJ1-5; D gene uncertain. The V gene lost 2 bases and the J gene lost 5 bases, with 10 bases spanning the gap. The CDR3 length is 14 residues. Germline V lookup: CDR1 SGHTA, CDR2 FQGNSA. CDR3 in DNA: TGTGCCAGCAGCTTAAATACGGGGTATCAGCCCCAGCATTTT. This gives the protein CASSLNTGYQPQHF.

This clone was observed once. The chain recombines TRBV5-5 with TRBJ2-4, with D tentatively TRBD1 (5 bases). In germline, CDR1 is SGHKS, CDR2 YYEKEE (reference sequence). The CDR3 sequence is 14 residues long. Trimming stripped 4 bases from V and 0 bases from J, with 8 bases between. In DNA, the CDR3 is TGTGCCAGCAGCCTGACAGAAGCCAAAAACATTCAGTACTTC. Translated: CASSLTEAKNIQYF.

V usage is TRBV28 and J usage is TRBJ2-3; 10 bases are a match to TRBD1. The CDR3 spans 13 residues. V shed 8 bases and J 5 bases; nucleotides not matched to a gene: 4. Germline CDR1 reads MDHEN; CDR2 reads SYDVKM. The CDR3 nucleotides are TGTGCCAGCGGGACAGGGGTGGGAGATACGCAGTATTTT. Its translation: CASGTGVGDTQYF.

This rearrangement joins TRBV21-1 to TRBJ1-1. TRBV21-1 is an annotated pseudogene. This CDR3 is built from 11 residues. The CDR3 protein is CANPLEPEAFF. The DNA of the CDR3 is TGTGCCAACCCGTTGGAGCCTGAAGCTTTCTTT.

V gene TRBV7-2 combines with J gene TRBJ1-2, with unresolved D. CDR1 and CDR2 from the germline V gene are SGHTA and FQGNSA. Trimming shortened V by 3 bases and J by 4 bases, and 12 bases separated the two germline ends. CDR3 size: 14 residues. This chain's CDR3 is CASSFRPRSYGYTF. The DNA of the CDR3 is TGTGCCAGCAGCTTTAGACCAAGGAGCTATGGCTACACCTTC. Filled out from reference TRBV7-2 and TRBJ1-2, the complete variable domain reads GAGVSQSPSNKVTEKGKDVELRCDPISGHTALYWYRQSLGQGLEFLIYFQGNSAPDKSGLPSDRFSAERTGGSVSTLTIQRTQQEDSAVYLCASSFRPRSYGYTFGSGTRLTVV.

This clone was recorded once. The gene calls are TRBV10-3 and TRBJ2-7; 10 positions agree with TRBD2. The V and J ends lost 6 bases and 5 bases, in that order; junction bases with no gene match: 4. Germline CDR1 and CDR2: ENHRY and SYGVKD. The CDR3 spans 13 residues. This CDR3 reads CAIRSSGSHEQYF. In DNA, the CDR3 is TGTGCCATCAGGTCTAGCGGGAGCCACGAGCAGTACTTC.

The chain joins TRBV5-1 to TRBJ2-1; 11 bases are a match to TRBD2. This CDR3 region has 14 residues. The ends lost 8 bases at V and 6 bases at J; junction bases unmatched: 7. In germline, CDR1 is SGHRS, CDR2 YFSETQ. CDR3 nucleotide sequence: TGCGCCAGGCGCGGACTAGCGGGTACCAATGAGCAGTTCTTC. Its translation is CARRGLAGTNEQFF.

V is TRBV5-1 and J is TRBJ2-5; maybe TRBD2 (7 bases). The CDR3 runs to 15 residues. Trimming cost V 8 bases and J 3 bases, with 20 bases left between them. The germline CDR1 and CDR2 sequences are SGHRS and YFSETQ. CDR3 in amino acids: CARHFPRGAEETQYF. The CDR3 DNA reads as TGCGCCAGACACTTCCCCCGGGGGGCTGAAGAGACCCAGTACTTC.

The chain links TRBV21-1 to TRBJ1-5. TRBV21-1 is marked as a pseudogene. There are 13 residues in the CDR3. CDR3 coding DNA: TGTGCCAGCAGCAGCGGGGGCAATCAGCCCCAGCATTTT. The encoded protein is CASSSGGNQPQHF.

V usage is TRBV7-9 and J usage is TRBJ2-1; maybe TRBD2 (5 bases). CDR3 length equals 13 residues. CDR1 and CDR2 from the germline V gene are SEHNR and FQNEAQ (reference sequence). V lost 7 bases, J lost 8 bases, and 15 bases lay in between. The CDR3 spells CASTHRSVDEQFF. In DNA form, the CDR3 reads TGTGCCAGCACCCACCGTAGCGTCGATGAGCAGTTCTTC.